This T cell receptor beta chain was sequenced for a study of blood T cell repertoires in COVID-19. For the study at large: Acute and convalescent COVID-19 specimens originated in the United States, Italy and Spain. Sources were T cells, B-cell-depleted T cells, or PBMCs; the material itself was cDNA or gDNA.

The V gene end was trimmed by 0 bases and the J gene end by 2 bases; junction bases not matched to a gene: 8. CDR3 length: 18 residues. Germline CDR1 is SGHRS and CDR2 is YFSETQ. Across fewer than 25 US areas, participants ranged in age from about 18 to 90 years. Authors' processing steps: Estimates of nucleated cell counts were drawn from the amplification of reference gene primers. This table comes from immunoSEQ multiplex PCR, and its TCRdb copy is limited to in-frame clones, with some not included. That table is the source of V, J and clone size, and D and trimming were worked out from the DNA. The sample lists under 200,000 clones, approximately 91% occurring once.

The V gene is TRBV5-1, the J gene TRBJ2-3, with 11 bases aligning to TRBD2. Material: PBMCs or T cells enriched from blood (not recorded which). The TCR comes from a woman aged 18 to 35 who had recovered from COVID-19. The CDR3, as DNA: TGCGCCAGCAGCTTGGGTAGCGGGAGGGCCCCCAACACAGATACGCAGTATTTT. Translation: CASSLGSGRAPNTDTQYF.